This T cell receptor (beta chain) was retrieved from a study of shared clonotypes between healthy human individuals. At the level of the study: Contributing individuals were a couple of females and a few males aged 18 to 49. Per-donor plates numbered three CD4 naive, three CD4 memory, two CD8 naive and one CD8 memory. Study results and caveats: At large depth, rarefaction still showed sorted-subset sequencing to be incomplete.

The germline V gene has CDR1 MNHEY and CDR2 SVGAGI. V trimming: 2 bases; J trimming: 5 bases; junction bases outside the gene matches: 11. There are 16 residues in the CDR3. Cells designated naive CD8 were CD45RO-negative and were positively selected for CCR7, with terminally differentiated effector memory CD45RA+ cells excluded. A word on this clone: Antigen unknown.

The table came from immunoSEQ multiplex PCR; TCRdb's copy has only in-frame clones and leaves some out. In the table there are around 1.9 million clones, just over 90% of which are singletons. The origin of this receptor is a man in his late teens or twenties in good health. Some clones in this sample may be carry-over from other donors' samples. Sequences were obtained from naive CD8+ T cells from PBMCs. The chain uses TRBV6-5 and TRBJ2-5; 7 nucleotides align to TRBD1. For the CDR3, the DNA is TGTGCCAGCAGTTACACCCCACAAGGGGGCGGTGAGACCCAGTACTTC. Translated, it gives CASSYTPQGGGETQYF.